Listed below are T cell receptor beta chains from one sample, sequenced in a study of shared clonotypes between healthy human individuals. Clones were read by immunoSEQ multiplex PCR, and TCRdb kept only the in-frame ones, dropping some. This table holds over a million clones, around 78% found once. Material: memory CD4+ T cells from PBMCs. These receptor sequences come from a man between 18 and 29 years old in good health. Some clones in this sample may be carry-over from other donors' samples. The conserved cysteine and the conserved F or W are not part of the CDR3 here. Each record gives: D gene, V gene, J gene, CDR3 protein. D genes are given only for firm matches.

>TRBD1|TRBV9|TRBJ1-5
ASSQDRGNQPQH
>NA|TRBV14|TRBJ2-2
ASSQISGTGELF
>NA|TRBV10-3|TRBJ2-2
AISGTPGPGGGELF
>TRBD2|TRBV6-1|TRBJ2-5
ASRPGLSSETQY
>TRBD1|TRBV5-1|TRBJ1-2
ASSPAGTGYGYT
>TRBD1|TRBV5-8|TRBJ1-5
ASSSGDRGFLQPQH
>NA|TRBV19|TRBJ2-7
ASSIRGPFSYEQY
>NA|TRBV23-1|TRBJ2-5
ASSQSSPGAREETQY
>TRBD1|TRBV4-1|TRBJ1-1
ASSQGQGVNTEAF
>NA|TRBV28|TRBJ2-5
ASSTSGGAETQY
>NA|TRBV7-2|TRBJ1-1
ASSFGFQIREAF
>NA|TRBV2|TRBJ1-3
ASSEGQRSTIY
>NA|TRBV6-6|TRBJ1-2
ASGSGDYGYT
>NA|TRBV5-4|TRBJ1-2
ASTDSWGGYGYT
>TRBD1|TRBV28|TRBJ1-3
ASSLLRQGTIY
>TRBD1|TRBV28|TRBJ1-1
ATKAGGLPEAF